This TCR beta chain was retrieved from a study of cytomegalovirus exposure and HLA in healthy donors. The V end lost 6 bases, the J end lost 8 bases, and 16 bases lay between the germline ends. Germline assignment: CDR1 MNHEY and CDR2 SVGAGI. The CDR3 has 13 amino acids. This PCR relied on a set of 60 Vbeta primers and 13 Jbeta primers. TCRdb keeps only in-frame clones here, not all; method: immunoSEQ multiplex PCR. The sample yields around 120,000 clones, more than 80% seen once. This sequence was found in a male donor in good health and CMV-seronegative. The sample taken for sequencing was PBMCs. This chain links TRBV6-5 with TRBJ1-1; no clear D gene. The CDR3 loop is CASSHIPPGEAFF. Here the CDR3 DNA reads TGTGCCAGCAGCCATATCCCGCCGGGAGAAGCTTTCTTT.